This TCR beta chain was observed in a study of T-cell memory formation after mild COVID-19. Study findings and constraints: Pre-infection memory harbored some responding clones, suggesting cross-reactive memory joined.

The V end was cut by 5 bases, the J end by 3 bases, with 13 bases between. The CDR3 runs 15 residues. Notes on this clonotype: Its target is not known.

The authors produced TCR alpha and TCR beta cDNA libraries with sample barcodes and UMIs by 5'RACE using constant-segment primers. TCRdb re-called the 5' RACE reads with MiXCR, one entry per CDR3 protein. The top ten clones hold roughly 24% of a sample with about 270,000 distinct CDR3 sequences, approximately 18% of them seen once. This TCR derives from a man aged 18 to 35 who had mild COVID-19 (a few samples of this study predate the infection). Cell type and time point are not known. Sequencing was carried out using PBMCs or a T cell subset sorted from them (not recorded which). The chain is built from TRBV12-3 or TRBV12-4 and TRBJ2-2; D is uncertain. Here the CDR3 DNA reads TGTGCCAGCAGTACCCCCCCAGGTTACACCGGGGAGCTGTTTTTT. Its translation: CASSTPPGYTGELFF.